The 22 T cell receptor beta chains presented below share a single source sample, sequenced in a study of OX40 agonist ivuxolimab in advanced cancers. TCRdb's table, derived via immunoSEQ multiplex PCR, lists solely in-frame clones and lacks some. The sample includes 30,000 or so clones, almost 85% of them seen just once. Specimen: CD4+ or CD8+ T cells sorted from blood, collected in a trial of the OX40 agonist ivuxolimab. The receptors were sampled from an adult with an advanced solid tumor such as melanoma, head and neck, liver or kidney cancer.

This clone was counted between two and nine times. This sequence joins TRBV5-4 and TRBJ2-7, with TRBD2 matching over 10 bases. V gave up 2 bases and J gave up 2 bases; unmatched junction bases: 1. The CDR3 has 14 amino acids. The germline CDR1 and CDR2 sequences are SGHNT and YYREEE (reference sequence). As DNA, the CDR3 is TGTGCCAGCAGCTTTGGGACTAGCGCCTACGAGCAGTACTTC. Its protein is CASSFGTSAYEQYF.

This clone was found once. This chain links TRBV27 with TRBJ1-1, with 8 bases that match TRBD1. CDR1 is MNHEY, CDR2 SMNVEV, per germline (reference sequence). The junction had 3 bases not matched to a gene; V was cut back by 0 bases and J by 9 bases. The CDR3 length is 13 residues. The CDR3 protein is CASSLSGTGQAFF. The CDR3 coding sequence is TGTGCCAGCAGTTTATCGGGGACAGGCCAAGCTTTCTTT.

The chain is built from TRBV7-9 and TRBJ2-1; D is possibly TRBD2 (5 bases). The germline CDR1 and CDR2 sequences are SEHNR and FQNEAQ (reference sequence). The CDR3 totals 17 residues. With 4 bases removed from V and 1 base from J, the gap between germline ends came to 17 bases. The CDR3 loop reads CASSSSTWEYSYNEQFF. The CDR3 nucleotides read TGTGCCAGCAGCTCCTCCACGTGGGAGTATTCCTACAATGAGCAGTTCTTC.

The rearrangement uses TRBV11-3 and TRBJ1-5; D is uncertain. Trimming took off 2 bases at V and 0 bases at J, with 23 bases between the two ends. The CDR3 consists of 20 residues. Germline V lookup: CDR1 SGHNT, CDR2 YENEEA. The CDR3 nucleotides read TGTGCCAGCAGCTTAAGGTATAGTGGCGGCAACGATTGTAGCAATCAGCCCCAGCATTTT. Residues: CASSLRYSGGNDCSNQPQHF.

V and J are TRBV9 and TRBJ2-1; 7 nucleotides agree with TRBD2. The CDR3 is 15 amino acids. Per germline, CDR1 SGDLS and CDR2 YYNGEE. V lost 3 bases, J lost 2 bases, and 5 bases stayed unmatched. The DNA of the CDR3 is TGTGCCAGCAGCGATCCGGGACTAACCTACAATGAGCAGTTCTTC. Translated: CASSDPGLTYNEQFF.

The rearrangement links TRBV9 to TRBJ2-5; D may be TRBD2 (5 bases). The germline V and J ends were trimmed by 3 bases and 5 bases, with 17 bases remaining between them. The CDR3 covers 15 residues. Germline values: CDR1 SGDLS, CDR2 YYNGEE. CDR3 DNA sequence: TGTGCCAGCAGCGCCGACTGGGGAGAGGGTGAGACCCAGTACTTC. Translation: CASSADWGEGETQYF.

Remarks on this clone: The same CDR3 is also encoded by other DNA sequences in this sample. The chain employs TRBV2 and TRBJ2-2; 7 nucleotides agree with TRBD2. Germline V gives CDR1 SNHLY, CDR2 FYNNEI. The CDR3 is made up of 13 amino acids. Germline trimming cut 9 bases from V and 0 bases from J; bases unmatched to any gene: 1. DNA for the CDR3: TGTGCCAGGGGACTACCGAACACCGGGGAGCTGTTTTTT. This translates into CARGLPNTGELFF.

The V gene is TRBV6-5, the J gene TRBJ1-2; the D gene is possibly TRBD1 (5 bases). V was clipped by 8 bases and J by 3 bases, with 16 bases between them. CDR3 size: 14 residues. Looked up from germline, CDR1 is MNHEY and CDR2 is SVGAGI. The CDR3 protein is CASRGFRVDYGYTF. The CDR3 DNA sequence: TGTGCCAGCCGGGGATTCAGGGTGGACTATGGCTACACCTTC.

The chain employs TRBV5-6 and TRBJ1-2, with 7 bases aligning to TRBD1. The CDR3 length is 14 residues. Germline V gives CDR1 SGHDT, CDR2 YYEEEE. Unmatched junction bases numbered 5, after V lost 4 bases and J lost 2 bases. The CDR3 reads CASSSPGQNYGYTF. CDR3 nucleotides: TGTGCCAGCAGCAGCCCGGGACAGAACTATGGCTACACCTTC.

By its share, this clone is medium-sized (0.01 to 0.1%). J is TRBJ2-3 and V is TRBV5-5; unclear D gene. CDR3 length: 15 amino acids. The germline gives CDR1 SGHKS, CDR2 YYEKEE (reference sequence). Trimming cost V 0 bases and J 1 base, with 9 bases left between them. In DNA, the CDR3 is TGTGCCAGCAGCTTGGGTACCCTGGGCACAGATACGCAGTATTTT. Residues: CASSLGTLGTDTQYF. Filled out from reference TRBV5-5 and TRBJ2-3, the complete variable domain reads DAGVTQSPTHLIKTRGQQVTLRCSPISGHKSVSWYQQVLGQGPQFIFQYYEKEERGRGNFPDRFSARQFPNYSSELNVNALLLGDSALYLCASSLGTLGTDTQYFGPGTRLTVL.

The chain uses TRBV30 and TRBJ2-1; D gene ambiguous. Trimming took off 3 bases at V and 8 bases at J, with 14 bases between the two ends. The length of the CDR3 is 13 residues. Germline V lookup: CDR1 GTSNPN, CDR2 SVGIG (reference sequence). CDR3 sequence: CAWSRAVGDEQFF. CDR3 sequence (DNA): TGTGCCTGGAGCCGGGCCGTTGGAGATGAGCAGTTCTTC. Based on the CDR3 plus reference TRBV30 and TRBJ2-1, the full variable domain is SQTIHQWPATLVQPVGSPLSLECTVEGTSNPNLYWYRQAAGRGLQLLFYSVGIGQISSEVPQNLSASRPQDRQFILSSKKLLLSDSGFYLCAWSRAVGDEQFFGPGTRLTVL.

The genes are TRBV7-8 and TRBJ1-4; D remains ambiguous. The CDR3 has 14 residues. Germline V gene data show CDR1 as SGHVS and CDR2 as FQNEAQ. Trimming removed 3 bases at V and 8 bases at J, with 13 bases between. This chain's CDR3 is CASSFGRAPEKLFF. The CDR3 coding sequence is TGTGCCAGCAGCTTCGGCCGGGCCCCGGAAAAACTGTTTTTT. The full variable domain, with the rest looked up from reference TRBV7-8 and TRBJ1-4, is GAGVSQSPRYKVAKRGQDVALRCDPISGHVSLFWYQQALGQGPEFLTYFQNEAQLDKSGLPSDRFFAERPEGSVSTLKIQRTQQEDSAVYLCASSFGRAPEKLFFGSGTQLSVL.

The chain joins TRBV6-6 to TRBJ1-2, with D maybe TRBD1 (5 bases). Germline CDR1 MNHNY, CDR2 SVGAGI (reference sequence). V dropped 6 bases and J dropped 3 bases, with 20 bases sitting between them. CDR3 size: 16 residues. This CDR3 is CASSYNPGGQYYGYTF. Here the CDR3 DNA reads TGTGCCAGCAGCTATAACCCCGGAGGACAATACTATGGCTACACCTTC.

This chain connects TRBV19 to TRBJ1-5, with D perhaps TRBD1 (5 bases). Per the germline V gene, CDR1 is LNHDA and CDR2 is SQIVND (reference sequence). V gave up 5 bases and J gave up 0 bases, with 11 bases separating them. The length of the CDR3 is 15 residues. CDR3 residues: CASSAGHLSNQPQHF. CDR3 sequence (DNA): TGTGCCAGTAGTGCCGGACACCTTAGCAATCAGCCCCAGCATTTT.

The CDR3 is CATSRDRVRGITGELFF. The CDR3 region has the DNA TGTGCCACCAGCAGAGATAGGGTCAGGGGGATCACCGGGGAGCTGTTTTTT. The rearrangement joins TRBV15 to TRBJ2-2, with TRBD1 matching 7 bases. This CDR3 is 17 amino acids long. V trimming: 0 bases; J trimming: 4 bases; junction bases outside the gene matches: 8. Germline loops: CDR1 LNHNV, CDR2 YYDKDF (reference sequence). Supplemented by reference TRBV15 and TRBJ2-2, the full variable domain reads DAMVIQNPRYQVTQFGKPVTLSCSQTLNHNVMYWYQQKSSQAPKLLFHYYDKDFNNEADTPDNFQSRRPNTSFCFLDIRSPGLGDTAMYLCATSRDRVRGITGELFFGEGSRLTVL.

The chain joins TRBV5-6 to TRBJ2-5; TRBD1 is a possible D gene (5 bases). There are 14 residues in the CDR3. Germline values: CDR1 SGHDT, CDR2 YYEEEE. Deletions cut 2 bases from V and 5 bases from J, with 13 bases between. CDR3 nucleotide sequence: TGTGCCAGCAGCTTTCCCCCAGGGTCGGAGACCCAGTACTTC. Amino acid sequence: CASSFPPGSETQYF.

The chain uses TRBV27 and TRBJ2-1; maybe TRBD1 (5 bases). The CDR3 has 15 amino acids. Germline lookup yields CDR1 MNHEY and CDR2 SMNVEV (reference sequence). V gave up 7 bases and J gave up 5 bases, with 18 bases separating them. CDR3 nucleotides: TGTGCCAGCACCCACTCAAGGGGCGGAAACAATGAGCAGTTCTTC. Its translation is CASTHSRGGNNEQFF.

The genes are TRBV30 and TRBJ2-7, with TRBD1 matching over 9 bases. Germline lookup yields CDR1 GTSNPN and CDR2 SVGIG (reference sequence). V was pared by 8 bases and J by 4 bases, with 12 bases of the junction left unmatched. CDR3 size: 14 residues. The CDR3 loop is CAHHFGQGPYEQYF. The CDR3 nucleotides are TGTGCCCATCACTTCGGACAGGGGCCGTACGAGCAGTACTTC.

This chain connects TRBV6-5 to TRBJ2-5; the D is unclear. Germline CDR1 MNHEY, CDR2 SVGAGI. This CDR3 spans 14 amino acids. The germline V and J ends were trimmed by 1 base and 1 base, with 7 bases remaining between them. The CDR3 coding sequence is TGTGCCAGCAGTTACTATTCAGCCCAAGAGACCCAGTACTTC. This codes for CASSYYSAQETQYF.

The gene calls are TRBV13 and TRBJ2-7; possibly TRBD2 for D (5 bases). With 5 bases removed from V and 4 bases from J, the gap between germline ends came to 15 bases. This CDR3 is built from 14 residues. The V gene's germline CDR1 is PRHDT and CDR2 FYEKMQ (reference sequence). Here the CDR3 DNA reads TGTGCCAGCAGCCCCACCGCGGGCGTATACGAGCAGTACTTC. This gives the protein CASSPTAGVYEQYF.

Within the sample, this clone is medium-sized. The chain has TRBV30 and TRBJ1-5; D might be TRBD1 (5 bases). Trimming removed 1 base from V and 5 bases from J, with 12 bases in between. This CDR3 has 14 residues. Germline V gene lookup returns CDR1 GTSNPN and CDR2 SVGIG (reference sequence). The CDR3 DNA is TGTGCCTGGAGTGGGGGTGCGGGGGATCAGCCCCAGCATTTT. Translating it yields CAWSGGAGDQPQHF.

This rearrangement joins TRBV2 to TRBJ2-1; TRBD1 aligns across 7 bases. This CDR3 has 13 residues. With V trimmed by 7 bases and J by 12 bases, 12 bases remained unmatched. CDR1 is SNHLY, CDR2 FYNNEI, per germline. The CDR3, as DNA: TGTGCCAGCACTGACCCCGGACAGGTCAGGCAGTTCTTC. Protein: CASTDPGQVRQFF.